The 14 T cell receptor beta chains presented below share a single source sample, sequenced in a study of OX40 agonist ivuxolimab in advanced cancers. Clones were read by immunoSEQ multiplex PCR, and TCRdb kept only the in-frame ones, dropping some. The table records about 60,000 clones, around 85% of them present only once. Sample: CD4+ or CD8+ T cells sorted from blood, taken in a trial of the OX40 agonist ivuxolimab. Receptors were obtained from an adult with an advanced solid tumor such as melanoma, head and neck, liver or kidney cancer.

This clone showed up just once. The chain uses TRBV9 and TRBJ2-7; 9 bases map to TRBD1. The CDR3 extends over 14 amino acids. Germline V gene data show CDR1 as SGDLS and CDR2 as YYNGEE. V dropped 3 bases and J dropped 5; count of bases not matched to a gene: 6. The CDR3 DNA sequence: TGTGCCAGCAGCGACGGGACAGGGTCGAACGAGCAGTACTTC. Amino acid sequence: CASSDGTGSNEQYF.

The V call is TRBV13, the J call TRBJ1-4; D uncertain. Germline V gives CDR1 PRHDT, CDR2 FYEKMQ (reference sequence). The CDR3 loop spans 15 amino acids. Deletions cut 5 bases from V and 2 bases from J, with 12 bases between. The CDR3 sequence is CASSPSPLTNEKLFF. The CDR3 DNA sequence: TGTGCCAGCAGCCCGTCGCCCCTCACTAATGAAAAACTGTTTTTT.

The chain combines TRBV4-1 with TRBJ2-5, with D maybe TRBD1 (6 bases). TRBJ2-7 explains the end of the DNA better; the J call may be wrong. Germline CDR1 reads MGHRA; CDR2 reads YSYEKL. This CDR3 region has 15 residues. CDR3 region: CASKPGDRSSYEQYF. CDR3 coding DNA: TGCGCCAGCAAGCCAGGGGATAGGAGCTCCTACGAGCAGTACTTC.

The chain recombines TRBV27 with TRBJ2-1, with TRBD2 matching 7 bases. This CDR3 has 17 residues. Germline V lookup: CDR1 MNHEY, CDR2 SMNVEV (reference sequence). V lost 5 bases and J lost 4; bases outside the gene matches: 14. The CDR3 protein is CASSRPFGGGEYNEQFF. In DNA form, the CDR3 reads TGTGCCAGCAGTCGACCGTTTGGCGGGGGTGAATACAATGAGCAGTTCTTC.

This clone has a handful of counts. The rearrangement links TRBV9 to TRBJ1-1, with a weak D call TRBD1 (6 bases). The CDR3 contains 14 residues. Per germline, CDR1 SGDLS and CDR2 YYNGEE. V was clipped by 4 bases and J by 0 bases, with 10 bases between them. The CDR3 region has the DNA TGTGCCAGCAGCCTCAGGGGCGTGAACACTGAAGCTTTCTTT. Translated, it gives CASSLRGVNTEAFF.

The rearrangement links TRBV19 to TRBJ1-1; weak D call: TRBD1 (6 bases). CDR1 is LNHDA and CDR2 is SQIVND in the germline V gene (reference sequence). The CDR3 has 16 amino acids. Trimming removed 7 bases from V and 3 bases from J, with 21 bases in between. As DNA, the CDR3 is TGTGCCAGTAAACAAAGAGAGGGGGGTGTTCACACTGAAGCTTTCTTT. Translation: CASKQREGGVHTEAFF.

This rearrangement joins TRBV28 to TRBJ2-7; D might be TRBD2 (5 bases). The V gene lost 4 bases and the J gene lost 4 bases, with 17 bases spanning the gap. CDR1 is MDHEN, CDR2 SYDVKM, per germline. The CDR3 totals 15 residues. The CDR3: CASSYPPNGVYEQYF. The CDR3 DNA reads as TGTGCCAGCAGTTACCCCCCTAACGGGGTTTACGAGCAGTACTTC. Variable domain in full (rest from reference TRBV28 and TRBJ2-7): DVKVTQSSRYLVKRTGEKVFLECVQDMDHENMFWYRQDPGLGLRLIYFSYDVKMKEKGDIPEGYSVSREKKERFSLILESASTNQTSMYLCASSYPPNGVYEQYFGPGTRLTVT.

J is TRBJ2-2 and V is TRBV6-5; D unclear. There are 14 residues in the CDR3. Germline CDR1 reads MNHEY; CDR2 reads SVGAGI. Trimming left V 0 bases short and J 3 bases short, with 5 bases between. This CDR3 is CASSYSQDTGELFF. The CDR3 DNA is TGTGCCAGCAGTTACTCCCAGGACACCGGGGAGCTGTTTTTT.

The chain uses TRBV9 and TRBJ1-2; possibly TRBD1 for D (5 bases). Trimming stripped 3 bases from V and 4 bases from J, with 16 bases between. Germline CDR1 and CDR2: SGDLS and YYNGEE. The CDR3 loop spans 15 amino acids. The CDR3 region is CASSAGGDFGYGYTF. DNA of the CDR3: TGTGCCAGCAGCGCCGGGGGGGACTTCGGCTATGGCTACACCTTC.

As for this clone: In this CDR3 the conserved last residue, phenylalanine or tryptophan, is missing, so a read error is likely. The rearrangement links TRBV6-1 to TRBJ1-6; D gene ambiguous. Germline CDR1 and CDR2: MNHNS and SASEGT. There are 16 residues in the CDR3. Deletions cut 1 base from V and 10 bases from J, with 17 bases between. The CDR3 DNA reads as TGTGCCAGCAGTGAAGAGCTCGCTCTAAAGAGGTCACCCCTCCACCTT. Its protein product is CASSEELALKRSPLHL.

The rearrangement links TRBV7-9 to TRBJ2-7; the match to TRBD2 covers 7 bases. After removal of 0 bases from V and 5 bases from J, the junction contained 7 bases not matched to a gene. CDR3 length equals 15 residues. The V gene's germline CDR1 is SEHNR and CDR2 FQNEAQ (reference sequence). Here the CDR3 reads CASSLARGVGHEQYF. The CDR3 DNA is TGTGCCAGCAGCTTAGCCCGGGGGGTAGGGCACGAGCAGTACTTC.

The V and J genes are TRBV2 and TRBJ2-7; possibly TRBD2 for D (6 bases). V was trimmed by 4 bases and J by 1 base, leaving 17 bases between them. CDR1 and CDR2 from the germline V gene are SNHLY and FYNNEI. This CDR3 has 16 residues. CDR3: CASSVSWGVGSYEQYF. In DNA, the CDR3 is TGTGCCAGCAGTGTTTCTTGGGGGGTTGGGTCCTACGAGCAGTACTTC.

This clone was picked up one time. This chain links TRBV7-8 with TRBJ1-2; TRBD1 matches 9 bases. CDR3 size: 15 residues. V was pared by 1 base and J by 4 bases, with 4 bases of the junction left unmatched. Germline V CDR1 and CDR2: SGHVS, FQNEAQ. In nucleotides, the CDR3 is TGTGCCAGCAGCTTAGGGACAGGGGTTGCCTATGGCTACACCTTC. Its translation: CASSLGTGVAYGYTF.

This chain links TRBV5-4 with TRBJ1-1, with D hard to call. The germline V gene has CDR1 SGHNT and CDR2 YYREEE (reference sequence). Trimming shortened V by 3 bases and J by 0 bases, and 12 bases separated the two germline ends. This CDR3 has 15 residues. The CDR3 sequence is CASSYKGRMNTEAFF. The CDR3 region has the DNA TGTGCCAGCAGCTACAAAGGACGGATGAACACTGAAGCTTTCTTT.